Listed below are T cell receptor beta chains from one sample, sequenced in a study of blood T cell repertoires in COVID-19. Assay: immunoSEQ multiplex PCR; the TCRdb copy retains only in-frame clones and omits some. The sample lists 40,000 to 55,000 clones; around nine tenths were seen once. The sequencing input was peripheral blood. These receptor sequences come from a human donor in a cohort sampled during active COVID-19. Each CDR3 is given without its conserved first and last residue. Each record gives: D gene, J gene, V gene, CDR3 protein. The D gene is left open where the match is weak.

- | TRBJ1-1 | TRBV28 | ASHRGRLNTEAF
- | TRBJ2-2 | TRBV28 | ASSLQGNTGELF
- | TRBJ2-1 | TRBV3-1/TRBV3-2 | ASSPPGWGGPLHEQF
- | TRBJ1-1 | TRBV19 | ASSIVRGGGTEAF
TRBD1 | TRBJ2-7 | TRBV6-5 | ASARDRRYEQY
- | TRBJ1-6 | TRBV7-9 | ASSSSSGTYNSPLH
TRBD2 | TRBJ2-3 | TRBV5-5 | ASSPGGKEASRHSTDTQY
- | TRBJ2-6 | TRBV11-3 | ASSGDWGANVLT
- | TRBJ2-1 | TRBV3-1/TRBV3-2 | ASSQEPREPYNEQF
TRBD1 | TRBJ1-5 | TRBV10-3 | AISTGGFNQPQH
- | TRBJ1-1 | TRBV3-1/TRBV3-2 | ASSRGGKNTEAF
- | TRBJ1-3 | TRBV6-5 | ASSRGSSGNTIY
- | TRBJ1-2 | TRBV19 | ASRRGGQGSNYGYT
TRBD1 | TRBJ1-1 | TRBV28 | ASSPTGGFEAF
- | TRBJ2-7 | TRBV7-2 | ASSLGWTAGYEQY
TRBD2 | TRBJ2-5 | TRBV7-9 | ASSEPGLAGGSQETQY
TRBD1 | TRBJ1-3 | TRBV7-9 | ASSPGTDTIY
TRBD1 | TRBJ1-1 | TRBV29-1 | SAPRDIRTGGTEAF
TRBD2 | TRBJ2-3 | TRBV2 | ASSGPSSGGATSTDTQY
TRBD1 | TRBJ1-5 | TRBV18 | ASSFQGESQPQH
- | TRBJ1-4 | TRBV30 | AWKRRSNEKLF
- | TRBJ1-4 | TRBV28 | ASSRAGQPNEKLF
TRBD1 | TRBJ2-4 | TRBV5-1 | ASSSTGVKAKNIQY
- | TRBJ1-2 | TRBV9 | ASSVAIGDGYGYT
- | TRBJ1-5 | TRBV7-9 | ASSLSGVGNQPQH
- | TRBJ1-2 | TRBV25-1 | ASSDSHYYGYT
- | TRBJ1-2 | TRBV12-3/TRBV12-4 | ASRYTGPSGYT
TRBD1 | TRBJ2-2 | TRBV6-5 | ASRRQGNTGELF
TRBD1 | TRBJ1-4 | TRBV9 | ASSADRGGLF
TRBD2 | TRBJ2-1 | TRBV7-8 | ASSFTAGRAPEQF
TRBD1 | TRBJ2-5 | TRBV5-1 | ASSPSGTEQETQY